These 18 T cell receptor beta chains were sequenced from one sample in a study of blood T cell repertoires in COVID-19. Using immunoSEQ multiplex PCR, the repertoire was profiled, and TCRdb retains in-frame clones only, with some absent. The sample has approximately 150,000 clones; over 80% are singletons. The sequenced sample was peripheral blood. These TCRs come from a man aged 25-45 years with COVID-19, enrolled during active disease.

This clone has a single count. The chain employs TRBV11-2 and TRBJ2-2; D ambiguous. The CDR3 contains 16 residues. V lost 2 bases and J lost 0, with 10 bases in between. Germline assignment: CDR1 SGHAT and CDR2 FQNNGV. The CDR3 is CASSLLAAANTGELFF. The CDR3 DNA reads TGTGCCAGCAGCTTATTGGCGGCGGCGAACACCGGGGAGCTGTTTTTT.

The genes are TRBV30 and TRBJ1-1; TRBD1 might be the D (5 bases). The germline V gene has CDR1 GTSNPN and CDR2 SVGIG (reference sequence). Trimming removed 4 bases at V and 3 bases at J, with 15 bases between. The CDR3 has 14 residues. In nucleotides, the CDR3 is TGTGCCTGGATGTTCCCCGGGGGGTACACTGAAGCTTTCTTT. This encodes CAWMFPGGYTEAFF.

J is TRBJ2-1 and V is TRBV7-2; 10 bases match TRBD1. Germline V gene data show CDR1 as SGHTA and CDR2 as FQGNSA. The CDR3 spans 15 residues. V gave up 6 bases and J gave up 8 bases; unmatched junction bases: 10. CDR3 amino acids: CASRERGTGVYEQFF. The CDR3 coding sequence is TGTGCCAGCAGGGAACGGGGGACAGGGGTTTATGAGCAGTTCTTC.

This clone occurred a few times. The chain couples TRBV2 to TRBJ2-2; 12 nucleotides line up with TRBD1. CDR3 length: 16 residues. Germline V gives CDR1 SNHLY, CDR2 FYNNEI. After removal of 4 bases from V and 8 bases from J, the junction contained 8 bases not matched to a gene. The chain's CDR3 is CASSAKGQGAGGELFF. Here the CDR3 DNA reads TGTGCCAGCAGTGCTAAGGGACAGGGGGCAGGAGGGGAGCTGTTTTTT.

The V call is TRBV6-2 or TRBV6-3, the J call TRBJ2-7; a possible D gene is TRBD2 (6 bases). The germline V gene has CDR1 MNHEY and CDR2 SVGEGT. The CDR3 runs to 17 residues. V gave up 0 bases and J gave up 2 bases, with 17 bases separating them. DNA for the CDR3: TGTGCCAGCAGTTACTCACTGTTTCGGGAGACTCCCTACGAGCAGTACTTC. Its translation is CASSYSLFRETPYEQYF.

This rearrangement joins TRBV4-1 to TRBJ1-2; 7 bases are shared with TRBD1. The CDR3 totals 14 residues. CDR1 is MGHRA and CDR2 is YSYEKL in the germline V gene. The V and J ends lost 5 bases and 6 bases, in that order; junction bases with no gene match: 9. In nucleotides, the CDR3 is TGCGCCAGCAGCAGAACCGGGACAGTCGATGGCTACACCTTC. It translates to CASSRTGTVDGYTF.

V is TRBV10-3 and J is TRBJ2-1; 11 positions agree with TRBD2. J was trimmed by 5 bases and V by 5 bases; bases with no gene match: 2. The CDR3 length is 14 residues. Germline V gene lookup returns CDR1 ENHRY and CDR2 SYGVKD. CDR3 region: CAISPGLADNEQFF. CDR3 nucleotides: TGTGCCATCAGTCCGGGACTAGCGGACAATGAGCAGTTCTTC.

V and J are TRBV2 and TRBJ2-7; a possible D gene is TRBD1 (5 bases). The CDR3 is 16 amino acids. Trimming took off 0 bases at V and 0 bases at J, with 12 bases between the two ends. CDR1 is SNHLY, CDR2 FYNNEI, per germline. CDR3 DNA: TGTGCCAGCAGTGAAGCGCAGGGCCGCAGCTCCTACGAGCAGTACTTC. Translated: CASSEAQGRSSYEQYF.

The V and J genes are TRBV14 and TRBJ2-3; the D gene is possibly TRBD1 (6 bases). Trimming shortened V by 0 bases and J by 4 bases, and 17 bases separated the two germline ends. The CDR3 is made up of 17 amino acids. CDR1 SGHDN and CDR2 FVKESK come from the germline V gene. The CDR3 coding sequence is TGTGCCAGCAGCCAAGACGTGGGGCAGGGGATGGCAGATACGCAGTATTTT. It encodes CASSQDVGQGMADTQYF.

This chain links TRBV6-2 or TRBV6-3 with TRBJ2-3, with a weak D call TRBD2 (5 bases). The V end was cut by 5 bases, the J end by 4 bases, with 13 bases between. From germline, CDR1 is MNHEY and CDR2 SVGEGT. CDR3 size: 14 residues. CDR3 protein: CASSAPRGSDTQYF. The CDR3 nucleotides read TGTGCCAGCAGTGCCCCCCGGGGTTCAGATACGCAGTATTTT.

The J gene is TRBJ1-1, the V gene TRBV28; TRBD1 agrees at 7 bases. V shed 1 base, J shed 5 bases, and the junction held 7 bases outside the gene matches. The CDR3 sequence is 15 residues long. CDR1 and CDR2 (germline): MDHEN, SYDVKM. The CDR3 sequence: CASSLFTGASTEAFF. CDR3 coding DNA: TGTGCCAGCAGTTTATTCACAGGGGCCTCGACTGAAGCTTTCTTT.

The J gene is TRBJ1-2, the V gene TRBV28; 9 nucleotides match TRBD1. CDR1 and CDR2 from the germline V gene are MDHEN and SYDVKM. Trimming removed 2 bases from V and 1 base from J; junction bases left unmatched: 14. The CDR3 extends over 19 amino acids. Written as DNA, the CDR3 is TGTGCCAGCAGTTTACCCCAAAGAAGGACAGGGGCCCGTAACTATGGCTACACCTTC. It yields the protein CASSLPQRRTGARNYGYTF.

The chain joins TRBV2 to TRBJ1-3; a possible D gene is TRBD1 (5 bases). Germline V gives CDR1 SNHLY, CDR2 FYNNEI. The ends were cut back, 2 bases at V and 14 bases at J, with 16 bases in the middle. CDR3 length: 13 amino acids. The CDR3 spells CASSESFVRVLYF. The CDR3 nucleotides are TGTGCCAGCAGTGAATCCTTTGTCAGGGTCCTATATTTT.

This clone occurred once. The genes are TRBV5-1 and TRBJ2-1; D is perhaps TRBD2 (5 bases). The V end lost 0 bases, the J end lost 0 bases, and 10 bases lay between the germline ends. The germline CDR1 and CDR2 sequences are SGHRS and YFSETQ. The CDR3 contains 16 residues. The CDR3 DNA follows: TGCGCCAGCAGCTTGGACGGGGTTAGCTCCTACAATGAGCAGTTCTTC. Encoded protein: CASSLDGVSSYNEQFF.

This rearrangement joins TRBV27 to TRBJ2-7, with a weak D call TRBD1 (6 bases). CDR1 and CDR2 from the germline V gene are MNHEY and SMNVEV (reference sequence). The CDR3 length is 14 residues. Trimming cost V 5 bases and J 6 bases, with 17 bases left between them. The CDR3 DNA is TGTGCCAGCAGTATTACAGGGAGTTCATCCGAGCAGTACTTC. Protein sequence: CASSITGSSSEQYF.

V gene TRBV10-1 combines with J gene TRBJ2-7; perhaps TRBD2 as D (6 bases). Per germline, CDR1 WNHNN and CDR2 SYGVQD (reference sequence). CDR3 size: 14 residues. Trimming removed 2 bases at V and 5 bases at J, with 13 bases between. CDR3 nucleotide sequence: TGCGCCAGCAGTGAGGTTCAAGGGGAGGACGAGCAGTACTTC. It is translated as CASSEVQGEDEQYF.

The chain joins TRBV5-8 to TRBJ2-7; D perhaps matches TRBD1 (5 bases). Trimming took 0 bases from V and 3 from J, leaving 10 bases between them. Per germline, CDR1 SGHTS and CDR2 YDEGEE. The CDR3 covers 14 residues. The chain's CDR3 is CASSLEGFGYEQYF. CDR3 nucleotide sequence: TGTGCCAGCAGCTTGGAGGGGTTCGGCTACGAGCAGTACTTC.

On this clone: Mismatch with germline at one junction end may stem from a read error. The chain combines TRBV9 with TRBJ2-2, with TRBD2 identical over 9 bases. The CDR3 contains 15 residues. Per the germline V gene, CDR1 is SGDLS and CDR2 is YYNGEE. The CDR3 sequence is CASNVGAGGPTELFF. DNA for the CDR3: TGTGCCAGCAACGTAGGGGCGGGAGGGCCCACGGAGCTGTTTTTT.